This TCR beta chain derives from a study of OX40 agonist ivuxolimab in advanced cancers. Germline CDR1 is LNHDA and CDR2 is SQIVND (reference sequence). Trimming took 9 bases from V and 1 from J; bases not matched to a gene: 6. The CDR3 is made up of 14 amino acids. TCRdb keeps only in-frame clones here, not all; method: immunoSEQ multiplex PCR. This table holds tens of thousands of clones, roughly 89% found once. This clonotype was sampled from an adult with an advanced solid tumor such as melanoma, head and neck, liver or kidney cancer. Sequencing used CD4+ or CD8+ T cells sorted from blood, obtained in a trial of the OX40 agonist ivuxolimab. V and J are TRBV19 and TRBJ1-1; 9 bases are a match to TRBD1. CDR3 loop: CASIGTGSNTEAFF. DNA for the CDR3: TGTGCCAGCATAGGGACAGGGTCGAACACTGAAGCTTTCTTT.